This TCR beta chain stems from a study of regulatory T cells in long-lasting Graves disease. TCR beta libraries were built with iRepertoire HTBI primers and Arm-PCR of CDR3 regions. Using its own MiXCR run on the multiplex PCR reads, TCRdb lists one record per CDR3 protein. The sample contains around 470,000 distinct CDR3 sequences, 12% to 15% of which appear only once. The time point denotes: newly diagnosed GD, antithyroid drugs for less than 3 months. PBMCs were the source of the RNA used for TCR sequencing. CDR3 length equals 14 residues. Between the trimmed V and J ends, which lost 1 base and 7 bases, there was a span of 8 bases. Germline loops: CDR1 LGHNA, CDR2 YSLEER. The data were also submitted as part of a second study, on T cells in Graves' hyperthyroidism and ophthalmopathy. From that study: Aged 18 to 65, the patients had hyperthyroidism that was newly diagnosed and had lasted under 2 months. Criteria for exclusion of patients were uncontrolled infection, other autoimmune disease, pregnancy or lactation.

The rearrangement links TRBV4-3 to TRBJ1-6; D is undetermined. The source was peripheral blood mononuclear cells (PBMCs), collected at new diagnosis, from a patient treated with antithyroid drugs. The TCR originated in a woman aged 50 to 60 with Graves disease. The CDR3: CASSQVGGNSPLHF. The CDR3 DNA sequence: TGCGCCAGCAGCCAAGTCGGCGGGAATTCACCCCTCCACTTT.